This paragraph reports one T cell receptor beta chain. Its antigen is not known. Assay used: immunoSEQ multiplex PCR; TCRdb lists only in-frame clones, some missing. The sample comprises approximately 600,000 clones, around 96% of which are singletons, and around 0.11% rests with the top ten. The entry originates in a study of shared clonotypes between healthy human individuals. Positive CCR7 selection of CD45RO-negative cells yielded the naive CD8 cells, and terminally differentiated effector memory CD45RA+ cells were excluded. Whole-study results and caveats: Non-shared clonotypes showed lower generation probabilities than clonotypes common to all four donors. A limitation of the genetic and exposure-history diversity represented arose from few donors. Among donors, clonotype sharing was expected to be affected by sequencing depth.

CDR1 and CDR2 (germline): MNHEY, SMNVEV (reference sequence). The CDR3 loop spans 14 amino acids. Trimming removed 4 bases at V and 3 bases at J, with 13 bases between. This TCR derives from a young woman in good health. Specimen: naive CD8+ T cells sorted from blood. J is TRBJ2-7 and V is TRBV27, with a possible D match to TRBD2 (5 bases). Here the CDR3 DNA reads TGTGCCAGCAGTTCCAGCGGAGAAGTCTACGAGCAGTACTTC. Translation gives CASSSSGEVYEQYF.